These 13 T cell receptor beta chains were all obtained from the same sample, sequenced in a study of beta chain features in type 1 diabetes. Findings of the study overall: Within each of all four CD4+ subsets, Type 1 diabetes patients had TCRB CDR3s that were moderately but significantly shorter.

Antigens for these TCRs are unknown. Sequencing targeted expressed TCRB transcripts, as all isolated RNA had been reverse transcribed. TCRdb's copy holds only in-frame clones and misses some; the assay was immunoSEQ multiplex PCR. The repertoire holds about 340,000 clones, with about 13% as singletons. The sample comprised naive CD4+ T cells from blood. The receptors here all came from a woman aged 18-29 years with type 1 diabetes.

CDR3: CASSLGLQGETQYF. As DNA, the CDR3 is TGTGCCAGCAGCTTAGGTCTCCAGGGAGAGACCCAGTACTTC. The chain carries TRBV11-3 and TRBJ2-5; a possible D gene is TRBD1 (5 bases). With 1 base removed from V and 4 bases from J, the gap between germline ends came to 10 bases. Germline-derived CDR1 and CDR2 are SGHNT and YENEEA. The CDR3 length is 14 residues.

V usage is TRBV2 and J usage is TRBJ1-2; D is ambiguous. This CDR3 has 15 amino acids. Trimming took off 3 bases at V and 8 bases at J, with 19 bases between the two ends. From germline, CDR1 is SNHLY and CDR2 FYNNEI. The CDR3 sequence: CASSEFQTQAGGYTF. Written as DNA, the CDR3 is TGTGCCAGCAGTGAGTTCCAGACCCAGGCTGGGGGCTACACCTTC.

This clone was seen only a few times. CDR3 in amino acids: CSASGLLSHNEQFF. CDR3 nucleotides: TGCAGCGCCTCGGGACTACTTTCCCACAATGAGCAGTTCTTC. The chain carries TRBV29-1 and TRBJ2-1; 7 bases are a match to TRBD2. The length of the CDR3 is 14 residues. From germline, CDR1 is SQVTM and CDR2 ANQGSEA. V was pared by 7 bases and J by 5 bases, with 11 bases of the junction left unmatched.

The chain employs TRBV9 and TRBJ2-5, with 11 bases lining up with TRBD2. CDR3 size: 18 residues. Germline assignment: CDR1 SGDLS and CDR2 YYNGEE. The ends lost 4 bases at V and 0 bases at J; junction bases unmatched: 11. CDR3 nucleotides: TGTGCCAGCAGCCCAGAAGGGGGGACTAGCGGTCACCAAGAGACCCAGTACTTC. Translated: CASSPEGGTSGHQETQYF.

The rearrangement links TRBV4-2 to TRBJ1-1; D is perhaps TRBD1 (6 bases). Per the germline V gene, CDR1 is LGHNA and CDR2 is YNFKEQ. Trimming took off 4 bases at V and 2 bases at J, with 11 bases between the two ends. The CDR3 spans 14 residues. In nucleotides, the CDR3 is TGTGCCAGCAGCCTTGAGGGGGACAACACTGAAGCTTTCTTT. It is translated as CASSLEGDNTEAFF.

The table lists this clone with a few counts. The chain has TRBV18 and TRBJ2-1, with D uncertain. The CDR3 has 15 amino acids. Germline lookup yields CDR1 KGHSH and CDR2 LQKENI. V lost 0 bases and J 6 bases, leaving 12 bases between the germline ends. The CDR3 is CASSPPTGFTNEQFF. For the CDR3, the DNA is TGTGCCAGCTCACCACCGACGGGTTTTACCAATGAGCAGTTCTTC.

This clone was seen a handful of times. The chain couples TRBV5-1 to TRBJ2-1; 9 bases agree with TRBD2. The V and J ends lost 7 bases and 2 bases, in that order; junction bases with no gene match: 7. Per the germline V gene, CDR1 is SGHRS and CDR2 is YFSETQ. CDR3 length: 15 amino acids. The CDR3 DNA reads as TGCGCCAGCTTGATGGCTAGCGGGGCCTACAATGAGCAGTTCTTC. Amino acid sequence: CASLMASGAYNEQFF.

The chain's CDR3 is CASSSGQGVPGANVLTF. As DNA, the CDR3 is TGTGCCAGCAGCTCTGGACAGGGGGTCCCTGGGGCCAACGTCCTGACTTTC. The chain joins TRBV5-4 to TRBJ2-6, with 10 nucleotides matching TRBD1. The CDR3 is made up of 17 amino acids. V shed 3 bases, J shed 2 bases, and the junction held 5 bases outside the gene matches. In germline, CDR1 is SGHNT, CDR2 YYREEE (reference sequence).

This clone occurred a few times. The V call is TRBV28, the J call TRBJ2-5; 7 bases fit TRBD1. CDR1 and CDR2 from the germline V gene are MDHEN and SYDVKM. CDR3 length equals 12 residues. Trimming took 7 bases from V and 5 from J; bases not matched to a gene: 4. The CDR3 bases are TGTGCCAGCACACAGGGGACGGAGACCCAGTACTTC. Its protein product is CASTQGTETQYF. Full variable domain (rest looked up from reference TRBV28 and TRBJ2-5): DVKVTQSSRYLVKRTGEKVFLECVQDMDHENMFWYRQDPGLGLRLIYFSYDVKMKEKGDIPEGYSVSREKKERFSLILESASTNQTSMYLCASTQGTETQYFGPGTRLLVL.

This clone appeared a few times. The J gene is TRBJ1-2, the V gene TRBV7-9; 7 positions agree with TRBD1. This CDR3 contains 17 residues. The V gene's germline CDR1 is SEHNR and CDR2 FQNEAQ (reference sequence). J gave up 3 bases and V 5 bases, and 15 bases lay outside the gene matches. The CDR3 DNA is TGTGCCAGCAGCCCTACCGGGTACAGGGGCCTTGACTATGGCTACACCTTC. The encoded protein is CASSPTGYRGLDYGYTF.

This clone appeared a few times. V usage is TRBV5-1 and J usage is TRBJ2-1; maybe TRBD2 (5 bases). The CDR3 runs 15 residues. Germline V gene data show CDR1 as SGHRS and CDR2 as YFSETQ. With 0 bases removed from V and 8 bases from J, the gap between germline ends came to 15 bases. CDR3 loop: CASSLAMLALDEQFF. The CDR3 DNA is TGCGCCAGCAGCTTGGCGATGTTAGCGCTAGATGAGCAGTTCTTC.

The chain is built from TRBV5-1 and TRBJ2-6; 7 positions match TRBD1. CDR1 SGHRS and CDR2 YFSETQ come from the germline V gene. The CDR3 covers 16 residues. V shed 4 bases and J 0 bases; nucleotides not matched to a gene: 4. CDR3 sequence (DNA): TGCGCCAGCAGCGGGGACAGCTACTCTGGGGCCAACGTCCTGACTTTC. Protein: CASSGDSYSGANVLTF.

The chain links TRBV29-1 to TRBJ2-4; 8 bases match TRBD1. The CDR3 loop spans 15 amino acids. Germline CDR1 reads SQVTM; CDR2 reads ANQGSEA. V shed 4 bases, J shed 2 bases, and the junction held 7 bases outside the gene matches. As DNA, the CDR3 is TGCAGCGTTGTAAAGGGACAGGCGTCCAAAAACATTCAGTACTTC. Amino acid sequence: CSVVKGQASKNIQYF.